This record covers a single TCR beta chain. Its target is unknown. It was with 60 Vbeta and 13 Jbeta primers that the PCR ran. Measured with immunoSEQ multiplex PCR; TCRdb has only the in-frame clones, and not every one. The sample records some 150,000 clones, approximately 82% being singletons. This sample is part of a study of cytomegalovirus exposure and HLA in healthy donors. Study-level points and caveats: Analyzed later, most CMV-associated TCR beta chains appeared HLA-restricted.

V was clipped by 5 bases and J by 2 bases, with 18 bases between them. This CDR3 comprises 15 residues. CDR1 is GTSNPN, CDR2 SVGIG, per germline (reference sequence). The gene calls are TRBV30 and TRBJ1-2; a possible D gene is TRBD1 (5 bases). The sequencing input was PBMCs. This sequence was found in a woman aged 45 to 65 in good health and CMV-seropositive. CDR3 amino acids: CAWSQGSRLNYGYTF. The CDR3 DNA sequence: TGTGCCTGGTCTCAGGGTAGTCGCTTAAACTATGGCTACACCTTC.